This T cell receptor (beta chain) was retrieved from a study of T cells in Graves' hyperthyroidism and ophthalmopathy. This CDR3 is built from 13 residues. V gave up 2 bases and J gave up 2 bases, with 8 bases separating them. Germline loops: CDR1 SGHTS, CDR2 YDEGEE. The diagnoses drew upon clinical symptoms, serum thyroxine and TRAb, thyroid ultrasound and orbital computed tomography. Template material for amplifying TCR beta CDR3 regions consisted of RNA transcripts. A first-round RT-PCR of the TCR CDR3 used the HTBI primer set. TCRdb re-called the multiplex PCR reads with MiXCR, one entry per CDR3 protein. The table has almost 600,000 distinct CDR3 sequences, 46% seen once. This clonotype was observed at least ten times.

The rearrangement links TRBV5-8 to TRBJ2-7; a weak D match, TRBD1 (6 bases). The clonotype originates from a woman between 18 and 29 years old with Graves' hyperthyroidism. The material sequenced was peripheral blood or thyroid tissue (not recorded which). The CDR3 sequence is CASSFDRTYEQYF. In DNA form, the CDR3 reads TGTGCCAGCAGCTTCGACAGGACCTACGAGCAGTACTTC.